One sample yielded the 2 T cell receptor beta chains listed below, sequenced in a study of blood T cell repertoires in COVID-19. Method: immunoSEQ multiplex PCR; TCRdb's copy keeps in-frame clones and lacks some. The data show roughly 260,000 clones, with about four fifths seen just once and about 4.8% held by the top ten. Sequences were obtained from peripheral blood. The receptor set was obtained from a woman aged 70-85 years with acute or convalescent COVID-19.

This rearrangement joins TRBV5-1 to TRBJ1-5; maybe TRBD1 (6 bases). The ends were cut back, 2 bases at V and 2 bases at J, with 11 bases in the middle. The V gene's germline CDR1 is SGHRS and CDR2 YFSETQ. The length of the CDR3 is 15 residues. CDR3 sequence (DNA): TGCGCCAGCAGCTTACAGGGATCGGGCAATCAGCCCCAGCATTTT. It is translated as CASSLQGSGNQPQHF.

The chain has TRBV5-6 and TRBJ2-1, with 8 bases lining up with TRBD2. J gave up 0 bases and V 4 bases, and 3 bases lay outside the gene matches. This CDR3 region has 15 residues. Germline lookup yields CDR1 SGHDT and CDR2 YYEEEE. DNA for the CDR3: TGTGCCAGCAGCCGACGGGAGGGCTCCTACAATGAGCAGTTCTTC. This sequence encodes CASSRREGSYNEQFF.